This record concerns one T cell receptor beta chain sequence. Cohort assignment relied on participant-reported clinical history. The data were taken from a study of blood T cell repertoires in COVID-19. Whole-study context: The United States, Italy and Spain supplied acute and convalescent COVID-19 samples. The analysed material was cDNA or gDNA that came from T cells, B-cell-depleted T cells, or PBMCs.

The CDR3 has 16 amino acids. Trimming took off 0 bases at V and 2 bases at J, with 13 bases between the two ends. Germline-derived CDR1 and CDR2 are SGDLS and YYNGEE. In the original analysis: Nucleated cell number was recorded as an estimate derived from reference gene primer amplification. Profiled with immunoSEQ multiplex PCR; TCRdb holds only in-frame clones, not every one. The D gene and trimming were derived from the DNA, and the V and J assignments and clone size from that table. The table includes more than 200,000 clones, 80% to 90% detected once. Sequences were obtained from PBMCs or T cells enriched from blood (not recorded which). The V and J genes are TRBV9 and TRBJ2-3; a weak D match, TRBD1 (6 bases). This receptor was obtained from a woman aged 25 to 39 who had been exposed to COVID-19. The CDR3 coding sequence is TGTGCCAGCAGCGTAGACCCCACAGGGAACACAGATACGCAGTATTTT. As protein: CASSVDPTGNTDTQYF.